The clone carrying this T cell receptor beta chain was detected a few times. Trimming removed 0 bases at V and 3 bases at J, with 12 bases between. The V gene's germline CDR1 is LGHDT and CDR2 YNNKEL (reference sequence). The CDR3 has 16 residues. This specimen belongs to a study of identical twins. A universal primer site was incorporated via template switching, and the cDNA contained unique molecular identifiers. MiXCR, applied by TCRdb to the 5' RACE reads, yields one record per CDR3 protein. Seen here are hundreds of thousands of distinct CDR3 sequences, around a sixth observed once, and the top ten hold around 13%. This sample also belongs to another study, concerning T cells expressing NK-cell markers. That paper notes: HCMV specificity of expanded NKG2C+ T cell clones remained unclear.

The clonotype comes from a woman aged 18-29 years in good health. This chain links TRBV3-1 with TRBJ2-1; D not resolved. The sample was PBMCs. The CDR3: CASSQDLLLFYNEQFF. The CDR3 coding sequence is TGTGCCAGCAGCCAAGATCTACTCTTATTCTACAATGAGCAGTTCTTC.